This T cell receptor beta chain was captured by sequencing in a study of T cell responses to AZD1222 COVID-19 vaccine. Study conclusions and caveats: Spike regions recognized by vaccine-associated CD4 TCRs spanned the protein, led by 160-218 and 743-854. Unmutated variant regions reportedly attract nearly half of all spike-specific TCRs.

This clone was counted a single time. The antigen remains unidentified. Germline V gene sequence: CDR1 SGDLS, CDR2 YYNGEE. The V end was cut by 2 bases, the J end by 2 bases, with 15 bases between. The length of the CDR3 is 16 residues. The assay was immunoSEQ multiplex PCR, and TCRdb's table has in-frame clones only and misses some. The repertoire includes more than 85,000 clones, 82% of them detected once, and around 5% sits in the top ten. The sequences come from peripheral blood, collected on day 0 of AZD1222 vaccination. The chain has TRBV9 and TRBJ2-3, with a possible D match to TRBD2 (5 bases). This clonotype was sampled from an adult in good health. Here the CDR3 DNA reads TGTGCCAGCAGCGTGGGGAGCTCCCTCCACACAGATACGCAGTATTTT. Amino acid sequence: CASSVGSSLHTDTQYF.